The 21 T cell receptor beta chains in this list originate from one sample, sequenced in a study of T cell responses to AZD1222 COVID-19 vaccine. Using immunoSEQ multiplex PCR, the repertoire was profiled, and TCRdb retains in-frame clones only, with some absent. The data show around 100,000 clones, about 88% seen once. The material sequenced was peripheral blood, taken on day 0 of AZD1222 vaccination. These receptors came from an adult in good health.

V usage is TRBV4-2 and J usage is TRBJ1-1, with 11 bases aligning to TRBD1. The length of the CDR3 is 15 residues. V was pared by 1 base and J by 5 bases, with 3 bases of the junction left unmatched. The germline gives CDR1 LGHNA, CDR2 YNFKEQ. The CDR3 sequence is CASSQGTGGRTEAFF. In nucleotides, the CDR3 is TGTGCCAGCAGCCAAGGGACAGGGGGCAGGACTGAAGCTTTCTTT.

The V and J genes are TRBV7-3 and TRBJ1-1, with TRBD1 matching over 7 bases. Looked up from germline, CDR1 is SGHTA and CDR2 is FQGTGA. CDR3 length: 15 residues. The V segment lost 5 bases and the J segment 1 base; nucleotides outside the gene matches: 7. CDR3: CASSTEGGSNTEAFF. CDR3 nucleotide sequence: TGTGCCAGCAGCACAGAAGGGGGCTCGAACACTGAAGCTTTCTTT.

V usage is TRBV27 and J usage is TRBJ2-5; D not resolved. Germline V gene sequence: CDR1 MNHEY, CDR2 SMNVEV (reference sequence). Trimming cost V 8 bases and J 1 base, with 11 bases left between them. The CDR3 spans 13 residues. CDR3 protein: CASLVGSQETQYF. The CDR3 nucleotides read TGTGCCAGCTTGGTCGGATCCCAAGAGACCCAGTACTTC.

This clone showed up many times. The genes are TRBV15 and TRBJ2-1, with TRBD2 matching over 12 bases. In germline, CDR1 is LNHNV, CDR2 YYDKDF (reference sequence). V shed 3 bases and J 13 bases; nucleotides not matched to a gene: 7. CDR3 length equals 14 residues. CDR3 region: CATSSSELAGGQFF. As DNA, the CDR3 is TGTGCCACCAGCAGCTCAGAACTAGCGGGGGGACAGTTCTTC.

This chain connects TRBV13 to TRBJ2-3, with a possible D match to TRBD1 (5 bases). Germline V gene data show CDR1 as PRHDT and CDR2 as FYEKMQ (reference sequence). Trimming took off 2 bases at V and 0 bases at J, with 12 bases between the two ends. The CDR3 extends over 16 amino acids. The CDR3: CASSLRGRQSTDTQYF. CDR3 sequence (DNA): TGTGCCAGCAGCTTAAGGGGTCGGCAGAGCACAGATACGCAGTATTTT.

The chain joins TRBV28 to TRBJ1-6, with TRBD1 matching over 8 bases. J was trimmed by 7 bases and V by 7 bases; bases with no gene match: 6. The CDR3 length is 14 residues. CDR1 is MDHEN and CDR2 is SYDVKM in the germline V gene. CDR3 region: CASKLDRGNSPLHF. The CDR3 DNA follows: TGTGCCAGCAAACTTGACAGGGGAAATTCACCCCTCCACTTT.

In this sample, this clone turned up once. This chain uses TRBV7-2 with TRBJ1-1, with D possibly TRBD1 on 6 matching bases. The V end was cut by 4 bases, the J end by 1 base, with 13 bases between. CDR3 size: 15 residues. Germline values: CDR1 SGHTA, CDR2 FQGNSA. The CDR3 nucleotides are TGTGCCAGCAGCTCGGCCCTACAGGGGAACACTGAAGCTTTCTTT. Its protein is CASSSALQGNTEAFF.

The chain employs TRBV18 and TRBJ2-7; 7 bases fit TRBD1. Germline CDR1 KGHSH, CDR2 LQKENI. The CDR3 has 14 residues. After removal of 5 bases from V and 6 bases from J, the junction contained 10 bases not matched to a gene. The CDR3: CASSSSRDRFEQYF. Here the CDR3 DNA reads TGTGCCAGCTCATCCAGCCGGGACAGATTCGAGCAGTACTTC.

The gene calls are TRBV5-1 and TRBJ1-4; 12 bases fit TRBD1. The CDR3 is 14 amino acids. The germline V gene encodes CDR1 SGHRS and CDR2 YFSETQ. Unmatched junction bases numbered 2, after V lost 3 bases and J lost 8 bases. CDR3 nucleotide sequence: TGCGCCAGCAGCTCCGGGACAGGGGGCGAAAAACTGTTTTTT. Amino acid sequence: CASSSGTGGEKLFF.

This clone was detected only a few times. At the DNA level, this CDR3 is encoded by other sequences in the same sample as well. The CDR3 sequence: CSASSNTEAFF. The CDR3, as DNA: TGCAGTGCTAGCTCGAACACTGAAGCTTTCTTT. This chain connects TRBV20-1 to TRBJ1-1; D unresolved. Germline V gene data show CDR1 as DFQATT and CDR2 as SNEGSKA (reference sequence). The CDR3 runs 11 residues. The V gene lost 3 bases and the J gene lost 1 base, with 3 bases spanning the gap.

The V and J genes are TRBV28 and TRBJ1-1, with D maybe TRBD1 (6 bases). Germline CDR1 and CDR2: MDHEN and SYDVKM. CDR3 length: 10 amino acids. CDR3 protein: CTTGSTEAFF. The CDR3, as DNA: TGTACAACAGGGTCCACTGAAGCTTTCTTT. The complete variable domain, with remaining parts taken from reference TRBV28 and TRBJ1-1, reads DVKVTQSSRYLVKRTGEKVFLECVQDMDHENMFWYRQDPGLGLRLIYFSYDVKMKEKGDIPEGYSVSREKKERFSLILESASTNQTSMYLCTTGSTEAFFGQGTRLTVV.

This sequence joins TRBV11-2 and TRBJ2-5, with D unresolved. The length of the CDR3 is 13 residues. The V gene's germline CDR1 is SGHAT and CDR2 FQNNGV. The ends were cut back, 6 bases at V and 4 bases at J, with 12 bases in the middle. The CDR3 DNA sequence: TGTGCCAGCAGACCACAGTTAAGAGAGACCCAGTACTTC. It yields the protein CASRPQLRETQYF.

The chain combines TRBV24-1 with TRBJ2-3, with 7 bases aligning to TRBD2. The CDR3 runs to 14 residues. J was trimmed by 0 bases and V by 9 bases; bases with no gene match: 5. Germline CDR1 reads KGHDR; CDR2 reads SFDVKD. The CDR3 DNA reads as TGTGCCACCGGGGGGGATGGCAGCACAGATACGCAGTATTTT. Translation: CATGGDGSTDTQYF.

The sample holds one count of this clone. The chain has TRBV4-3 and TRBJ2-3; TRBD2 might be the D (5 bases). Trimming pared 0 bases from V and 4 bases from J, leaving 17 bases between. This CDR3 spans 17 amino acids. Germline V gene lookup returns CDR1 LGHNA and CDR2 YSLEER. The CDR3 spells CASSQDRVEAAADTQYF. In DNA, the CDR3 is TGCGCCAGCAGCCAAGACCGGGTGGAAGCGGCGGCAGATACGCAGTATTTT.

This clone came up once. The gene calls are TRBV24-1 and TRBJ2-6, with D possibly being TRBD1 (5 bases). V gave up 2 bases and J gave up 3 bases, with 13 bases separating them. CDR3 length: 17 residues. Germline V gene data show CDR1 as KGHDR and CDR2 as SFDVKD. The CDR3 DNA reads TGTGCCACCAGTGATTGGTCTCCAGGGAATGGGGCCAACGTCCTGACTTTC. Its protein is CATSDWSPGNGANVLTF.

The rearrangement links TRBV6-5 to TRBJ1-5; D might be TRBD1 (5 bases). There are 14 residues in the CDR3. V was clipped by 2 bases and J by 7 bases, with 12 bases between them. The germline gives CDR1 MNHEY, CDR2 SVGAGI. For the CDR3, the DNA is TGTGCCAGCAGTTACGCCAGGGATTACCAGCCCCAGCATTTT. This gives the protein CASSYARDYQPQHF.

The V call is TRBV7-2, the J call TRBJ2-5, with D perhaps TRBD1 or TRBD2 (5 bases each). The germline V and J ends were trimmed by 2 bases and 5 bases, with 18 bases remaining between them. CDR1 is SGHTA, CDR2 FQGNSA, per germline. CDR3 length: 16 amino acids. The CDR3 coding sequence is TGTGCCAGCAGCTTATTCCCTAGAGGGGTTGGTGAGACCCAGTACTTC. It is translated as CASSLFPRGVGETQYF.

This rearrangement joins TRBV6-5 to TRBJ2-1, with TRBD2 matching 11 bases. The CDR3 spans 15 residues. The V and J ends lost 5 bases and 15 bases, in that order; junction bases with no gene match: 15. Germline CDR1 reads MNHEY; CDR2 reads SVGAGI. CDR3 nucleotides: TGTGCCAGCAGTCAGATGGGACTAGCGGTATTGAATATGTTCTTC. Translation: CASSQMGLAVLNMFF.

This rearrangement joins TRBV7-2 to TRBJ2-2; D might be TRBD1 (6 bases). The germline V gene has CDR1 SGHTA and CDR2 FQGNSA. Trimming stripped 5 bases from V and 2 bases from J, with 15 bases between. CDR3 length: 16 residues. The CDR3 is CASSLWGPPNTGELFF. The CDR3 DNA is TGTGCCAGCAGCCTCTGGGGGCCACCAAACACCGGGGAGCTGTTTTTT.

The chain recombines TRBV7-3 with TRBJ2-2; no reliable D call. Deletions cut 5 bases from V and 5 bases from J, with 12 bases between. The germline CDR1 and CDR2 sequences are SGHTA and FQGTGA. The CDR3 extends over 14 amino acids. CDR3 bases: TGTGCCAGCAGCCTTGCCTTGGGGACCGGGGAGCTGTTTTTT. It encodes CASSLALGTGELFF.

The genes are TRBV20-1 and TRBJ2-5; D unclear. The V and J ends lost 6 bases and 5 bases respectively, with 7 bases between them. The CDR3 sequence is 10 residues long. The V gene's germline CDR1 is DFQATT and CDR2 SNEGSKA (reference sequence). DNA of the CDR3: TGCAGTGCCACACGCGAGACCCAGTACTTC. Its protein is CSATRETQYF.